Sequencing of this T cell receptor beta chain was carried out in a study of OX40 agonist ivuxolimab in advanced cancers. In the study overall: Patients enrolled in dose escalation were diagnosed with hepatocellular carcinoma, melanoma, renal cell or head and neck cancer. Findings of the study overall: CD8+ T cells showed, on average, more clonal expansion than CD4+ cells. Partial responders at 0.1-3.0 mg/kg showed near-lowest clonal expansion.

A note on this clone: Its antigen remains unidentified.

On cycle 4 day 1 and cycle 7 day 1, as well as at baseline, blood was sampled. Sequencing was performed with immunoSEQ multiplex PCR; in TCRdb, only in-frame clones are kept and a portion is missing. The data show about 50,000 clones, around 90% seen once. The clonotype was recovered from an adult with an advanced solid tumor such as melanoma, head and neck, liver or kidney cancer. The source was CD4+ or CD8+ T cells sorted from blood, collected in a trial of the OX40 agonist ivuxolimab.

This chain's CDR3 is CATTRDRGVLGEKLFF. The DNA for the CDR3 is TGTGCCACCACCCGGGACAGGGGCGTCCTGGGGGAAAAACTGTTTTTT. The chain combines TRBV10-3 with TRBJ1-4; 10 nucleotides agree with TRBD1. Trimming cost V 10 bases and J 8 bases; bases outside gene matches: 16. The length of the CDR3 is 16 residues. Germline V gene sequence: CDR1 ENHRY, CDR2 SYGVKD.